The rows below give T cell receptor beta chains drawn from one sample of a study of blood T cell repertoires in COVID-19. The assay was immunoSEQ multiplex PCR, and TCRdb's table has in-frame clones only and misses some. The sample shows 75,000 to 95,000 clones, about 90% of them seen only once. The sequencing sample was made of peripheral blood. The origin of the receptors is a human donor in a cohort sampled during active COVID-19. CDR3s include the opening cysteine and the closing phenylalanine or tryptophan. Only part of the rows carry a size: once, few, many, or a class if the clone is expanded.

v_gene	j_gene	abundance	CDR3aa
TRBV3-1/TRBV3-2	TRBJ2-7	NA	CASSPGVYQHEQYF
TRBV19	TRBJ2-5	NA	CATEIQETQYF
TRBV10-3	TRBJ2-2	NA	CAISEGQANTGELFF
TRBV7-9	TRBJ1-1	NA	CASSLGQGNTEAFF
TRBV6-1	TRBJ2-1	NA	CASSGGGTPAGNEQFF
TRBV11-2	TRBJ1-2	few	CASSSQGPVGYTF
TRBV28	TRBJ1-6	NA	CATGPGQGATFGSPLHF
TRBV9	TRBJ2-3	NA	CASSVGGSYTDTQYF
TRBV28	TRBJ1-1	NA	CASSSTGTVYLNTEAFF
TRBV18	TRBJ2-5	NA	CASPPLEVQETQYF
TRBV6-6	TRBJ1-2	once	CASSRSGTGSDYTF
TRBV4-1	TRBJ2-1	NA	CASSQDDRLVGLNEQFF
TRBV15	TRBJ1-5	NA	CATFLRGQSINQPQHF
TRBV2	TRBJ2-2	few	CASSEGGAYTGELFF
TRBV18	TRBJ2-4	NA	CASSPSGEENIQYF
TRBV7-2	TRBJ2-6	NA	CASSPRRTLGANVLTF
TRBV2	TRBJ1-6	NA	CASSLEAGLAGSPLHF
TRBV18	TRBJ1-4	NA	CASSPRQTNEKLFF
TRBV14	TRBJ2-1	NA	CASSPRLAGGYYNEQFF
TRBV29-1	TRBJ2-5	NA	CSVDVRGLKRTQYF
TRBV11-2	TRBJ2-7	NA	CASSPRQGSAYEQYF
TRBV2	TRBJ2-5	NA	CASRAGLSQETQYF
TRBV10-1	TRBJ2-1	NA	CASSEGVAGHNEQFF
TRBV6-5	TRBJ2-7	NA	CASSPRGTYEQYF
TRBV18	TRBJ2-2	few	CASSPTAGVLVGELFF
TRBV6-1	TRBJ2-5	few	CASSDRQGVGETQYF
TRBV28	TRBJ2-2	NA	CASSSPSVQGGELFF
TRBV10-3	TRBJ1-5	NA	CAISESIGNQPQHF
TRBV5-1	TRBJ2-2	NA	CASSLRWSGESPGELFF
TRBV2	TRBJ2-7	few	CASRDLAGGTYEQYF
TRBV5-5	TRBJ2-5	NA	CASSFLTSGQETQYF
TRBV4-1	TRBJ2-5	once	CASSQPPLPGRLETQYF
TRBV13	TRBJ2-2	NA	CASSLAGTSLGNGELFF
TRBV5-4	TRBJ2-5	NA	CASRDLEETQYF
TRBV27	TRBJ2-7	NA	CASRSTSGGSYEQYF
TRBV25-1	TRBJ2-7	NA	CASSRSRQGAPGEQYF
TRBV5-8	TRBJ1-4	NA	CASSLEGMGQPNEKLFF
TRBV30	TRBJ2-6	NA	CAHGLSGANVLTF
TRBV6-5	TRBJ2-1	NA	CASHLSGAYNEQFF
TRBV19	TRBJ2-1	NA	CASTQGTSGQTQQFF
TRBV6-4	TRBJ2-7	NA	CASSFLLYRHYEQYF